The clone carrying this TCR beta chain was observed a handful of times. This record comes from a study of tumor-infiltrating lymphocytes in localized non-small cell lung cancer. V shed 6 bases, J shed 4 bases, and the junction held 11 bases outside the gene matches. Germline V gives CDR1 MNHEY, CDR2 SVGAGI. CDR3 length: 15 amino acids. The assay was immunoSEQ multiplex PCR, and TCRdb's table has in-frame clones only and misses some. The data hold 13,000 or so clones, with more than 65% observed a single time. What was sequenced was lung tumor tissue. The receptor's source is a human donor with non-small cell lung cancer. The V and J genes are TRBV6-5 and TRBJ2-7; TRBD2 matches at 8 bases. The CDR3 nucleotides read TGTGCCAGCAGCCCCTTTAGCGGGGTTACTTACGAGCAGTACTTC. As protein: CASSPFSGVTYEQYF.